This TCR beta chain was profiled in a study of blood T cells in healthy people across ages. Findings and limits, study-wide: Age advanced and TCR beta diversity per million T cells fell, roughly linearly.

V shed 5 bases and J 2 bases; nucleotides not matched to a gene: 11. The germline V gene has CDR1 KGHDR and CDR2 SFDVKD. The CDR3 contains 17 residues. Together with a sample-barcoded 5' primer, a J-beta primer mix was included in a second PCR lasting roughly 6 to 12 cycles. One entry per CDR3 protein results from TCRdb running MiXCR on the 5' RACE reads. The sample has nearly 1 million distinct CDR3 sequences; roughly 47% are singletons. This clonotype was detected ten times or more. Its target is not known. The sample was blood. V usage is TRBV24-1 and J usage is TRBJ2-5; 9 bases fit TRBD2. This receptor was taken from an older woman in good health. CDR3 in DNA: TGTGCCACCAGTGTCTCGACTAGCGGAACAAGACAAGAGACCCAGTACTTC. Residues: CATSVSTSGTRQETQYF.